This TCR beta chain was sequenced for a study of blood T cell repertoires in COVID-19. Across the study: The United States, Italy and Spain were the sources of the acute and convalescent COVID-19 samples. Nucleic acid was either cDNA or gDNA, and it came from T cells, B-cell-depleted T cells, or PBMCs.

Trimming removed 3 bases from V and 6 bases from J, with 14 bases in between. CDR1 is SNHLY and CDR2 is FYNNEI in the germline V gene. The CDR3 covers 14 residues. Authors' analysis steps: Researchers report that nucleated cell counts were estimated from reference gene primer amplification. TCRdb's copy holds only in-frame clones and misses some; the assay was immunoSEQ multiplex PCR. That table supplies the V and J calls and clone size; D and trimming were determined from the DNA. The data show 190,000 or so clones, 70% to 90% seen once. The receptor comes from a woman older than 75 with acute or convalescent COVID-19. The specimen was peripheral blood. The chain uses TRBV2 and TRBJ1-2; a weak D match, TRBD1 (5 bases). The CDR3 DNA follows: TGTGCCAGCAGTGACCGATGGGACTCCCATGGCTACACCTTC. Its translation is CASSDRWDSHGYTF. The complete variable domain, with remaining parts taken from reference TRBV2 and TRBJ1-2, reads EPEVTQTPSHQVTQMGQEVILRCVPISNHLYFYWYRQILGQKVEFLVSFYNNEISEKSEIFDDQFSVERPDGSNFTLKIRSTKLEDSAMYFCASSDRWDSHGYTFGSGTRLTVV.